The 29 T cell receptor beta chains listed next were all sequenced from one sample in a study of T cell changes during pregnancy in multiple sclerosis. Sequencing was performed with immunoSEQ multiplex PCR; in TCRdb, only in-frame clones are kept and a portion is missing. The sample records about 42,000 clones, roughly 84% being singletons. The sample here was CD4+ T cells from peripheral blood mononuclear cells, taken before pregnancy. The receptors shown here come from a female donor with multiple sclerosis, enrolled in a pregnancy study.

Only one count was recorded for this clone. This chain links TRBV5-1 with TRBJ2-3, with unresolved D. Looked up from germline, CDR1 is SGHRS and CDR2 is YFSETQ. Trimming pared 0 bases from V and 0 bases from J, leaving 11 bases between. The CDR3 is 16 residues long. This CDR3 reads CASSLARQSSTDTQYF. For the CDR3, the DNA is TGCGCCAGCAGCTTGGCCCGCCAGTCTAGCACAGATACGCAGTATTTT.

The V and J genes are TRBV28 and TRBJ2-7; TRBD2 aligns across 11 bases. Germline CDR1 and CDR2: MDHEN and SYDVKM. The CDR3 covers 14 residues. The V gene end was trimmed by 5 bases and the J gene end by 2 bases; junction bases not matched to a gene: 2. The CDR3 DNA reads TGTGCCAGCAGTCAACTAGCGGGAGCCTACGAGCAGTACTTC. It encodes CASSQLAGAYEQYF.

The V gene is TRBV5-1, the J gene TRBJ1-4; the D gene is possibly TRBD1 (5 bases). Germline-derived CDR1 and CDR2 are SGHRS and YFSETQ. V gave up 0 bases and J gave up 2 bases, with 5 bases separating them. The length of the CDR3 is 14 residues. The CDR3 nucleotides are TGCGCCAGCAGCTTGGGACAGACTAATGAAAAACTGTTTTTT. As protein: CASSLGQTNEKLFF.

CDR3 DNA: TGTGCCAGCAGCTTTAAGGGAGGCCTTAGCAATCAGCCCCAGCATTTT. Translation: CASSFKGGLSNQPQHF. The rearrangement uses TRBV7-2 and TRBJ1-5; D uncertain. V lost 3 bases and J lost 0, with 12 bases in between. Per germline, CDR1 SGHTA and CDR2 FQGNSA. The length of the CDR3 is 16 residues.

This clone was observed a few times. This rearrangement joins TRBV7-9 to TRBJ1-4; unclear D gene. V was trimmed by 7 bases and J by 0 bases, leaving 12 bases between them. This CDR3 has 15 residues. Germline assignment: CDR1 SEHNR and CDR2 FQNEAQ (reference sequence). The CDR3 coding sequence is TGTGCCAGCACGGAGGTTCTTTCAACTAATGAAAAACTGTTTTTT. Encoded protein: CASTEVLSTNEKLFF. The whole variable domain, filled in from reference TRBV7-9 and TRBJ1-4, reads DTGVSQNPRHKITKRGQNVTFRCDPISEHNRLYWYRQTLGQGPEFLTYFQNEAQLEKSRLLSDRFSAERPKGSFSTLEIQRTEQGDSAMYLCASTEVLSTNEKLFFGSGTQLSVL.

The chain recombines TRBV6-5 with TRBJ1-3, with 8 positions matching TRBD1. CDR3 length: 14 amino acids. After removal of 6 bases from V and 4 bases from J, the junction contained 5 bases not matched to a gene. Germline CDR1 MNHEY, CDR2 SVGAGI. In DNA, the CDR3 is TGTGCCAGCAGGCGAGGGACAGGCGGAAACACCATATATTTT. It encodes CASRRGTGGNTIYF.

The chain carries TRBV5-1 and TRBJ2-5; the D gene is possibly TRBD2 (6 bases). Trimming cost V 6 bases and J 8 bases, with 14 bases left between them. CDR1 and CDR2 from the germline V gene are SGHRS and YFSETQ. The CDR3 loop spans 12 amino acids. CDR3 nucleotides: TGCGCCAGCAATAGAGGGGCGGGAACCCAGTACTTC. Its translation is CASNRGAGTQYF.

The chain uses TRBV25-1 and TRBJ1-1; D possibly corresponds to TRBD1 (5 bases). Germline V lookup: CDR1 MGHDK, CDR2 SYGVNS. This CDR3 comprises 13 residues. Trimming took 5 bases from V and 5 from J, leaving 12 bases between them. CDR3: CASSIGGYTEAFF. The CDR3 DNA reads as TGTGCCAGCAGTATCGGGGGTTATACTGAAGCTTTCTTT.

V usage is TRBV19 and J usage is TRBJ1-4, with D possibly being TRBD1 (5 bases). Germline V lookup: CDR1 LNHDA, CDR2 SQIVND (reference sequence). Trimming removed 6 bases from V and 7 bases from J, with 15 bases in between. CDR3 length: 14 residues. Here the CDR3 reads CASSQRGDGEKLFF. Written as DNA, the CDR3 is TGTGCCAGTAGCCAGCGGGGCGATGGTGAAAAACTGTTTTTT.

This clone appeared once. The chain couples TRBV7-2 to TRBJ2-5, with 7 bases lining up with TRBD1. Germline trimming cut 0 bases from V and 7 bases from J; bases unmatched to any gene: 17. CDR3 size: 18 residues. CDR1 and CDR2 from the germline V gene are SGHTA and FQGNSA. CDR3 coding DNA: TGTGCCAGCAGCTTAGCCCCCACGACAGGGATGTTTCGGGGGACCCAGTACTTC. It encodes CASSLAPTTGMFRGTQYF.

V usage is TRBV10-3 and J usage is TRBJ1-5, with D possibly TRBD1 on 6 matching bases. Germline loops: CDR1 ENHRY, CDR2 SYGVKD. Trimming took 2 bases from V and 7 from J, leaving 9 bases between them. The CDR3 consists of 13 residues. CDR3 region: CAISERDKQPQHF. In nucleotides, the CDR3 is TGTGCCATCAGTGAGAGGGACAAGCAGCCCCAGCATTTT.

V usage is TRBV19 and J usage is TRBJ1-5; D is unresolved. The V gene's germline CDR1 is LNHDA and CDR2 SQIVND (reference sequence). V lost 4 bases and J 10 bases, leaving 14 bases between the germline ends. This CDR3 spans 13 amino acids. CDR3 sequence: CASSKAAGVPQHF. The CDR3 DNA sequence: TGTGCCAGTAGTAAGGCGGCGGGCGTACCCCAGCATTTT.

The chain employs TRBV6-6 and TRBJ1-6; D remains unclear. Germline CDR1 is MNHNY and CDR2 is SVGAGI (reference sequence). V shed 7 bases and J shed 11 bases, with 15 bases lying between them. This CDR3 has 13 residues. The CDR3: CASNPATRAPLHF. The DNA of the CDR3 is TGTGCCAGCAATCCTGCCACGAGGGCACCCCTCCACTTT.

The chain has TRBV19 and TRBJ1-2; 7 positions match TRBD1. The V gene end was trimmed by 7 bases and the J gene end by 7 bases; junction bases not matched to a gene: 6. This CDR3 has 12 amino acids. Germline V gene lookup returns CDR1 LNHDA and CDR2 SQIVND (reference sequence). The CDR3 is CASTRQGGGYTF. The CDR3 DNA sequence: TGTGCCAGTACCCGACAGGGTGGTGGCTACACCTTC.

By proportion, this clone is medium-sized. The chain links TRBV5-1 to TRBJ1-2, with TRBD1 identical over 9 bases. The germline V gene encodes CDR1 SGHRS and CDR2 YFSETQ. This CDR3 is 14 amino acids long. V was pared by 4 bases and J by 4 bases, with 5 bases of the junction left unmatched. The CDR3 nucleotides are TGCGCCAGCAGCCTCTCGGGACAGGGCTATGGCTACACCTTC. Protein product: CASSLSGQGYGYTF. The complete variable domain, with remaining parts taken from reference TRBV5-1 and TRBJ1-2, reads KAGVTQTPRYLIKTRGQQVTLSCSPISGHRSVSWYQQTPGQGLQFLFEYFSETQRNKGNFPGRFSGRQFSNSRSEMNVSTLELGDSALYLCASSLSGQGYGYTFGSGTRLTVV.

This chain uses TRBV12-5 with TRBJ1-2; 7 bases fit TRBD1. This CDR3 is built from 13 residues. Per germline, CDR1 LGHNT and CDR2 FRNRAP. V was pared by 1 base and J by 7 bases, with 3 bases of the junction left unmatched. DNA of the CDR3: TGTGCTAGTGGTTTGGGACAGGGCGGTGGCTACACCTTC. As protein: CASGLGQGGGYTF.

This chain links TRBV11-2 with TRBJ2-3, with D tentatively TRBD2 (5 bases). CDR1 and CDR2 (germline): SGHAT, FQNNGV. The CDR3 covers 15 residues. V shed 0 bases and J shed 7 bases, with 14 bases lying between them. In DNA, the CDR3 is TGTGCCAGCAGCTTAGATCAAGCATTAGCGAATACGCAGTATTTT. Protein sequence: CASSLDQALANTQYF.

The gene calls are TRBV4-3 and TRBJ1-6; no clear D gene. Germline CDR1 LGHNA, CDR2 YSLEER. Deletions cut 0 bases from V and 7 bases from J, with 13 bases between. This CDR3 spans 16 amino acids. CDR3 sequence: CASSQDPSQFNSPLHF. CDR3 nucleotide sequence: TGCGCCAGCAGCCAAGATCCGAGCCAATTCAATTCACCCCTCCACTTT.

CDR3 sequence (DNA): TGTGCCATCAGAGATCAGACCGATCAACAGGGGGCGCGTGGCTACACCTTC. Protein sequence: CAIRDQTDQQGARGYTF. The J gene is TRBJ1-2, the V gene TRBV10-3; TRBD1 matches 9 bases. Germline V CDR1 and CDR2: ENHRY, SYGVKD. This CDR3 has 17 residues. V was pared by 6 bases and J by 7 bases, with 18 bases of the junction left unmatched.

Here the CDR3 DNA reads TGCGCCAGCTCACCGACAGGGGACTCGAATAATTCACCCCTCCACTTT. Translation gives CASSPTGDSNNSPLHF. V gene TRBV5-1 combines with J gene TRBJ1-6; 8 nucleotides match TRBD1. The ends lost 7 bases at V and 5 bases at J; junction bases unmatched: 11. The CDR3 has 16 residues. Germline V gene lookup returns CDR1 SGHRS and CDR2 YFSETQ.

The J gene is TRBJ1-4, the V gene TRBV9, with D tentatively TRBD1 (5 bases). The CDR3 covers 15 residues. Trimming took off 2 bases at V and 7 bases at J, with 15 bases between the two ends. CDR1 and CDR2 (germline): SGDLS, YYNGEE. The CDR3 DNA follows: TGTGCCAGCAGCGTGGGGGGGGTCTTTGCTGAAAAACTGTTTTTT. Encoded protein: CASSVGGVFAEKLFF.

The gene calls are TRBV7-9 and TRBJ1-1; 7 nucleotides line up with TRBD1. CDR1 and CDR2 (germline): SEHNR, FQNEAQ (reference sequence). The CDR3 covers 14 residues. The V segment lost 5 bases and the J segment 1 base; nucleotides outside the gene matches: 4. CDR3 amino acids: CASSTGTANTEAFF. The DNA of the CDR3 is TGTGCCAGCAGCACGGGGACAGCGAACACTGAAGCTTTCTTT. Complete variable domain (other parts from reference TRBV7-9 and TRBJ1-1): DTGVSQNPRHKITKRGQNVTFRCDPISEHNRLYWYRQTLGQGPEFLTYFQNEAQLEKSRLLSDRFSAERPKGSFSTLEIQRTEQGDSAMYLCASSTGTANTEAFFGQGTRLTVV.

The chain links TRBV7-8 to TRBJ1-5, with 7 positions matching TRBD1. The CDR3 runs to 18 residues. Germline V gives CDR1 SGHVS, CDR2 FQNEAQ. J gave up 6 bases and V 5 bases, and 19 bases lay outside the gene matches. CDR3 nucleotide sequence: TGTGCCAGCAGCAGACAGGGATCAAGTTCGTATGTTACTCAGCCCCAGCATTTT. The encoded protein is CASSRQGSSSYVTQPQHF. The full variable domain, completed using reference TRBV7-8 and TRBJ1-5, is GAGVSQSPRYKVAKRGQDVALRCDPISGHVSLFWYQQALGQGPEFLTYFQNEAQLDKSGLPSDRFFAERPEGSVSTLKIQRTQQEDSAVYLCASSRQGSSSYVTQPQHFGDGTRLSIL.

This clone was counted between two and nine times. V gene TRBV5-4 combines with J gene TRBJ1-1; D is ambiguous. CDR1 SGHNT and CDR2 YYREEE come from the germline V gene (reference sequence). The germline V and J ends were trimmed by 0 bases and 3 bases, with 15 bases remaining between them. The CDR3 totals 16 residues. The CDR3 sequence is CASSLARGGSDTEAFF. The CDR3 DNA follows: TGTGCCAGCAGCTTGGCTCGGGGAGGTTCGGACACTGAAGCTTTCTTT.

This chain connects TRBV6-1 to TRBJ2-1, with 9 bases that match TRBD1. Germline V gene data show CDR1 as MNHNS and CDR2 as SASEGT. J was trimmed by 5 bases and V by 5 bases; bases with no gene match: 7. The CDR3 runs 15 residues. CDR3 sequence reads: CASSSTGTGNNEQFF. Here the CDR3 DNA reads TGTGCCAGCAGTAGCACCGGGACAGGGAACAATGAGCAGTTCTTC.

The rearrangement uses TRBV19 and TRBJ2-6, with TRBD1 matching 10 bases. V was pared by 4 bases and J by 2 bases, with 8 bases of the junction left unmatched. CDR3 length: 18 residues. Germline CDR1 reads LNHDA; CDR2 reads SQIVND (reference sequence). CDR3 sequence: CASSTETGGATGANVLTF. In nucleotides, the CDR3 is TGTGCCAGTAGTACCGAGACAGGGGGCGCGACTGGGGCCAACGTCCTGACTTTC.

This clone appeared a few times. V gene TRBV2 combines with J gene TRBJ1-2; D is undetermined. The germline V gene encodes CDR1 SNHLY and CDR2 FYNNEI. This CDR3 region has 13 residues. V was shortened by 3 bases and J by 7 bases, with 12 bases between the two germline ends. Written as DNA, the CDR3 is TGTGCCAGCAGTGATTCTCCGAGTGCTGGCTACACCTTC. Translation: CASSDSPSAGYTF. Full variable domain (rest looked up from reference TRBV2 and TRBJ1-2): EPEVTQTPSHQVTQMGQEVILRCVPISNHLYFYWYRQILGQKVEFLVSFYNNEISEKSEIFDDQFSVERPDGSNFTLKIRSTKLEDSAMYFCASSDSPSAGYTFGSGTRLTVV.

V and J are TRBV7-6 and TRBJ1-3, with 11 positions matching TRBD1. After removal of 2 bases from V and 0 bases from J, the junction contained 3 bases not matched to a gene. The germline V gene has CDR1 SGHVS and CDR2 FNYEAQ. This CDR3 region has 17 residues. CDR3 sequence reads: CASSLWTGGISGNTIYF. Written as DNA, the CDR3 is TGTGCCAGCAGCTTATGGACAGGGGGCATCTCTGGAAACACCATATATTTT. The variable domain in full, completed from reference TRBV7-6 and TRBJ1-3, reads GAGVSQSPRYKVTKRGQDVALRCDPISGHVSLYWYRQALGQGPEFLTYFNYEAQQDKSGLPNDRFSAERPEGSISTLTIQRTEQRDSAMYRCASSLWTGGISGNTIYFGEGSWLTVV.

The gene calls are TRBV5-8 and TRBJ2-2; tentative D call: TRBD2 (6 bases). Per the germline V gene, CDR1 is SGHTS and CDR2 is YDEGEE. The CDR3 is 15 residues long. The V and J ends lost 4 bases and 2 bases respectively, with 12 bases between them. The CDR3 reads CASSPGTFNTGELFF. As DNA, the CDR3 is TGTGCCAGCAGCCCGGGGACTTTTAACACCGGGGAGCTGTTTTTT.